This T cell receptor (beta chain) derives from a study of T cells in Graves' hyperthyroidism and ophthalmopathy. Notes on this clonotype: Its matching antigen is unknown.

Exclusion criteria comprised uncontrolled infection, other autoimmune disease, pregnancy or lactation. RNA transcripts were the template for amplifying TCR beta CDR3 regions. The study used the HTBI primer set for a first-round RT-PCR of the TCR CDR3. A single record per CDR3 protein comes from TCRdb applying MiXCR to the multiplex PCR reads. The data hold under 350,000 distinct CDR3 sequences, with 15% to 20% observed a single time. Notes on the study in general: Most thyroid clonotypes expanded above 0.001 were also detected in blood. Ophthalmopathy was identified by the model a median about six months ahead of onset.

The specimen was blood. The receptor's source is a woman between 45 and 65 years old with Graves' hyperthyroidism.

The CDR3 loop reads CASTLRDTSPNGYTF. DNA of the CDR3: TGTGCCAGCACCCTCCGGGACACGTCCCCTAATGGCTACACCTTC. The chain recombines TRBV6-2 or TRBV6-3 with TRBJ1-2; a possible D gene is TRBD1 (6 bases). The V gene lost 7 bases and the J gene lost 6 bases, with 21 bases spanning the gap. Germline V gene sequence: CDR1 MNHEY, CDR2 SVGEGT. The CDR3 loop spans 15 amino acids.